The entry that follows covers one T cell receptor (beta chain) sequence. V was clipped by 4 bases and J by 3 bases, with 16 bases between them. This CDR3 is built from 16 residues. Germline CDR1 reads SGDLS; CDR2 reads YYNGEE. The entry originates in a study of blood T cell repertoires in COVID-19. Study at large: Acute and convalescent COVID-19 specimens originated in the United States, Italy and Spain. The analysed material was cDNA or gDNA that came from T cells, B-cell-depleted T cells, or PBMCs.

As processed by the authors: Estimates of nucleated cell counts were drawn from the amplification of reference gene primers. Some clones are missing from TCRdb's copy, which holds only in-frame ones; the method was immunoSEQ multiplex PCR. D and trimming were read from the DNA, whereas the V and J calls and clone size are those reported in that table. Among about 280,000 clones, about 89% were seen once, and the ten largest hold approximately 8.2%. The TCR originated in a man aged 35-49 years with active or convalescent COVID-19. The sample consisted of peripheral blood. The J gene is TRBJ2-2, the V gene TRBV9; D gene ambiguous. CDR3 sequence (DNA): TGTGCCAGCAGCCTAAGAGGTAGTCCAGACACCGGGGAGCTGTTTTTT. It encodes CASSLRGSPDTGELFF.